This TCR beta chain was found in a study of CD8 T cells in Susac syndrome. Looking at the study overall: Each patient with Susac syndrome, at the time of blood draw, was therapy-naive, on corticosteroids, or on intravenous immunoglobulin alone. Regarding the study as a whole: It was acknowledged in the study that the number of individuals who were included in its TCR sequencing and HLA analysis was relatively small.

The germline V gene encodes CDR1 SEHNR and CDR2 FQNEAQ (reference sequence). With 5 bases removed from V and 2 bases from J, the gap between germline ends came to 13 bases. This CDR3 is 15 amino acids long. Random hexamers served to reverse transcribe about 0.5 to 1 ug RNA. One entry per CDR3 protein, called by TCRdb with MiXCR from the immunoSEQ multiplex PCR reads. Of about 120,000 distinct CDR3 sequences listed, over 90% are singletons. On this clonotype itself: What it binds is not known.

In Susac syndrome patients, recently defined diagnostic criteria for definite or probable disease were met. The chain employs TRBV7-9 and TRBJ2-4, with D perhaps matching TRBD1 (5 bases). The sequence was collected from a human donor with Susac syndrome. The sample comprised CD8+ T cells from PBMCs. The CDR3 loop is CASSPPDSSKNIQYF. The CDR3 coding sequence is TGTGCCAGCAGCCCTCCCGACAGTTCCAAAAACATTCAGTACTTC.